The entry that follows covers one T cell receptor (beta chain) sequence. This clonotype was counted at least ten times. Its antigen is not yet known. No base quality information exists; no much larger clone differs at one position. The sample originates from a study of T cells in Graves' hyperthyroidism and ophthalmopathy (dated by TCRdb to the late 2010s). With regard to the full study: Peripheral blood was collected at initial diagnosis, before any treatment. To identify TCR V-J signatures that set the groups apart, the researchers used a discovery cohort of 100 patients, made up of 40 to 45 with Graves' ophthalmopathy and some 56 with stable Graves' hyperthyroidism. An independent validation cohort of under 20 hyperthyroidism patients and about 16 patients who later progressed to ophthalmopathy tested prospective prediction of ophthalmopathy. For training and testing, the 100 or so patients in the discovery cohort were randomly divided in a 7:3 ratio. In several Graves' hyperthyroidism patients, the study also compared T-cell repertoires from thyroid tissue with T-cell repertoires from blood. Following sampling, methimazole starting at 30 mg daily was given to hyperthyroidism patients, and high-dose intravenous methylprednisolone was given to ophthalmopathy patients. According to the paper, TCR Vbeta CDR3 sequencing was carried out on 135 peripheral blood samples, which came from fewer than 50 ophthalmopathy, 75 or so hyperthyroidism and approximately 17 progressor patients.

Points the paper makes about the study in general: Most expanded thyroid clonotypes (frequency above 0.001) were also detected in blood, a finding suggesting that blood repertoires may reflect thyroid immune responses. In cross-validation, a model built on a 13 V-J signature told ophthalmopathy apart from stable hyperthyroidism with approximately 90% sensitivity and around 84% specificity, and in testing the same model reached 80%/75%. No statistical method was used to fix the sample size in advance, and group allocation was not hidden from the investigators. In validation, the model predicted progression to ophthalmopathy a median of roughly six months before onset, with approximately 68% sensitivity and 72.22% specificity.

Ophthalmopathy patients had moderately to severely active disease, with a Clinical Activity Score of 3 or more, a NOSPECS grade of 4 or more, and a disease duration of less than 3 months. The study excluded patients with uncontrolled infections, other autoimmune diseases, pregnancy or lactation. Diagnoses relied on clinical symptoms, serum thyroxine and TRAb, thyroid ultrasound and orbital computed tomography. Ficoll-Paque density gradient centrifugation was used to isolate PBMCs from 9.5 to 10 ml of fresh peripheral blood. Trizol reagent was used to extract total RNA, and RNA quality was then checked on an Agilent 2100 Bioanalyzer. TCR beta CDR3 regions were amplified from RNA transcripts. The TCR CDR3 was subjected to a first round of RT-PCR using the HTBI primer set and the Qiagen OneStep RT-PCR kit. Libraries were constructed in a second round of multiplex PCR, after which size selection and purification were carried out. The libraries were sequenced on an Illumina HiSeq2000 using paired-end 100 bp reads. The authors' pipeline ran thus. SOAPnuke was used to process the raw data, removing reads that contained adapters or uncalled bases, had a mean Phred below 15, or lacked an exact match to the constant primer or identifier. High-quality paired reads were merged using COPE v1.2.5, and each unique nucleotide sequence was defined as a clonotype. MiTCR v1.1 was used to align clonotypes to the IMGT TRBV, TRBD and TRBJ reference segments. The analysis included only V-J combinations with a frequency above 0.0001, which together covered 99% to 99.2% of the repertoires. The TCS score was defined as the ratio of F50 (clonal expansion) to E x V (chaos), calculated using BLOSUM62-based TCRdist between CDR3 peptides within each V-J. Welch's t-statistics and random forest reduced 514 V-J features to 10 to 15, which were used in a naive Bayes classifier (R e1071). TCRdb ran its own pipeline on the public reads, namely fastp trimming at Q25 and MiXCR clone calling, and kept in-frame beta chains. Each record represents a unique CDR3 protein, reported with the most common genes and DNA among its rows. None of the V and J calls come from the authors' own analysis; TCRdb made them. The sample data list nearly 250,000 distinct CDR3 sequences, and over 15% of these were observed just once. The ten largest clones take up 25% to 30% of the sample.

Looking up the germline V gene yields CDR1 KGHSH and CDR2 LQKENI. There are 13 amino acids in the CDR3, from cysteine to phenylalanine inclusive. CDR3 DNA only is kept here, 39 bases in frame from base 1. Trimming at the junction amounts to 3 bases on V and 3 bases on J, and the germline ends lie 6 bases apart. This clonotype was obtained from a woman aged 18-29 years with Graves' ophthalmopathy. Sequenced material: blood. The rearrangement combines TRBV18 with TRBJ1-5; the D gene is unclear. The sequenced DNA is TGTGCCAGCTCACCGGGCACCAATCAGCCCCAGCATTTT. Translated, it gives CASSPGTNQPQHF.